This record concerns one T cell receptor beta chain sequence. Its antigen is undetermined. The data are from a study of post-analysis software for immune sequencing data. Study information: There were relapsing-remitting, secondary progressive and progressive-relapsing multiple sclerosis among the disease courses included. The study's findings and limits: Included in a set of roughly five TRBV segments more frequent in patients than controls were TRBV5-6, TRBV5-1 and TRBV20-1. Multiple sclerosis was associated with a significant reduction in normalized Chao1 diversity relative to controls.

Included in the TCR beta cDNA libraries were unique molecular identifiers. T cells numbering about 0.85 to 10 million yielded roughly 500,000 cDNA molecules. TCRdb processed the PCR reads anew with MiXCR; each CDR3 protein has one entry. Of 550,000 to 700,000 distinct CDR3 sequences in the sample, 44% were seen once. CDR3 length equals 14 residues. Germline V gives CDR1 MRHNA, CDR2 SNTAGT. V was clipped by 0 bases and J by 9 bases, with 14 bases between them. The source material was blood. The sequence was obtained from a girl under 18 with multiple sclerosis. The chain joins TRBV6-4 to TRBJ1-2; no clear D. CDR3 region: CASSDSPGLRSYTF. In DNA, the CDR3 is TGTGCCAGCAGTGACTCTCCCGGTTTGAGGAGCTACACCTTC.